This TCR beta chain was recorded in a study of molecular identifiers for immune sequencing clone quantification. Whole-study context: Sequencing covered four of five parts into which replicate RNA from about 20,000 or 100,000 naive CD8 cells was split.

This clonotype has a handful of counts. One end of the junction fails to match germline, which may point to a read error. One entry per CDR3 protein results from TCRdb running MiXCR on the PCR reads. The sample lists 600,000 to 650,000 distinct CDR3 sequences, around 20% occurring once. CDR1 GTSNPN and CDR2 SVGIG come from the germline V gene (reference sequence). There are 11 residues in the CDR3. The material sequenced was naive CD8+ T cells from blood, with Jurkat cell RNA spiked in. Noted subset: FACS-sorted CD8+CD4-CCR7+CD45RA+ naive T cells. This sequence was found in a human donor in good health. Some libraries in this study had Jurkat cell RNA spiked in. The chain combines TRBV30 with TRBJ1-1, with no clear D. The CDR3 nucleotides are TGTGCCTGGAGTCCCAACAGTGAAGCTTTCTTT. Translating it yields CAWSPNSEAFF.